Described below is a single T cell receptor (beta chain) sequence and its context. Its antigen remains unidentified. No much larger clone exists at a distance of one base, and base qualities are not known. After removal of 1 base from V and 2 bases from J, the junction retains 2 bases not matched to a gene. As encoded in the germline V gene, CDR1 is SGHTA while CDR2 is FQGNSA. The CDR3 numbers 15 residues from cysteine through phenylalanine. Only the CDR3 DNA stays, 45 bases, in frame from base 1. Each collaborating institution followed its own protocols to collect whole blood in K2EDTA tubes. For TCRbeta analysis, collaborators shipped samples in one of three forms: frozen whole blood, isolated PBMCs, or DNA extracted from either of those sample types. The sample comes from a study of blood T cell repertoires in COVID-19 (dated by TCRdb to the early 2020s). A note on the overall study: Samples from collaborators originated in the United States, Italy and Spain and spanned both the acute and convalescent phases of COVID-19. The repertoires were made available in a free public database intended to serve as a resource for research on the immune response to SARS-CoV-2. A de-identified subject ID, COVID-19 status, age in years and sex were almost always included in the sample metadata. Where available, HLA class I and class II types were taken from metadata supplied by the sample provider and were not determined by assay-based typing. The samples were drawn from two sources: the first 160 participants of the ongoing ImmuneRACE study, and 1,254 subjects contributed by 6 global collaborators. The material from the prospective study consisted of cDNA or gDNA derived from T cells, B-cell-depleted T cells, or PBMCs. The dataset comprised deeply sampled blood TCRbeta repertoires from subjects exposed to, actively infected with, or recovered from COVID-19. Here is what the overall study found, with its caveats: Clinical and demographic metadata were provided uncurated, with the amount varying by source and participant.

The immunoSEQ Assay, a bias-controlled multiplex PCR, was used to amplify TCRbeta CDR3 regions from genomic DNA. The paper's processing steps were these. The number of nucleated cells in each sample was estimated by amplification of reference gene primers within the assay. To quantify the absolute abundance of each unique TCRbeta CDR3 rearrangement, sequence reads were collapsed and filtered. Productive Simpson clonality was computed per sample as the square root of Simpson's diversity index over productive rearrangements. TCRdb took over this immuneACCESS table, retaining in-frame rearrangements with V and J assigned. Such tables are incomplete; in checked studies, under half of the missing clones stem from an unresolved V gene, and the remainder is unexplained. The D gene and trimming were derived from the DNA, and the V and J assignments and clone size from that table. The sample table shows over 200,000 clones, and around 80% are seen once. The ten largest account for around 25% of the sample.

The chain was built from TRBV7-2 and TRBJ1-3; 7 central nucleotides agree with TRBD1. Sequencing used peripheral blood. The origin of this receptor is a man aged 40-49 years with acute or convalescent COVID-19. The nucleotide sequence is TGTGCCAGCAGCTTAGTTGGGACAGCTGGAAACACCATATATTTT. Translated, it reads CASSLVGTAGNTIYF.